Listed below are T cell receptor beta chains from one sample, sequenced in a study of neoadjuvant nivolumab and ipilimumab in lung cancer. Produced via immunoSEQ multiplex PCR; TCRdb's table is partial and in-frame only. The repertoire holds about 4,300 clones, 70% to 80% seen once, with roughly 4.9% in the top ten. Sequenced material: peripheral blood, taken after neoadjuvant nivolumab, alone or with ipilimumab, at or shortly before surgery. These receptors originate from an adult with non-small cell lung cancer. Each CDR3 is given with its conserved first and last residue. The D gene is left open where the match is weak. Size is omitted from some rows. Given values are once, few, many or a class for expanded clones.

D: .
size: .
J: TRBJ1-2
V: TRBV7-2
DNA: TGTGCCAGCAGCTTAGAGGGTTTAGGTCTCTATGGCTACACCTTC
CDR3: CASSLEGLGLYGYTF

D: .
size: .
J: TRBJ1-2
V: TRBV5-6
DNA: TGTGCCAGCAGCTCGCCCGACAGGAGGTCCTATGGCTACACCTTC
CDR3: CASSSPDRRSYGYTF

D: TRBD2
size: .
J: TRBJ2-5
V: TRBV30
DNA: TGTGCCTGGGGGAGGCTAGCGGGGGGAGAGACCCAGTACTTC
CDR3: CAWGRLAGGETQYF

D: TRBD2
size: once
J: TRBJ2-4
V: TRBV5-4
DNA: TGTGCCAGCAGCTTGGGCGAAGCGGGGGGCTGGAACATTCAGTACTTC
CDR3: CASSLGEAGGWNIQYF

D: .
size: .
J: TRBJ2-5
V: TRBV11-2
DNA: TGTGCCAGCAGCATTGGACGGAAAGAGACCCAGTACTTC
CDR3: CASSIGRKETQYF

D: TRBD1
size: .
J: TRBJ1-2
V: TRBV11-1
DNA: TGTGCCAGCAGCGGCACAGGGGCTAACTATGGCTACACCTTC
CDR3: CASSGTGANYGYTF

D: .
size: once
J: TRBJ2-6
V: TRBV29-1
DNA: TGCAGCGTCATACAAAGTCGGGCCAACGTCCTGACTTTC
CDR3: CSVIQSRANVLTF

D: .
size: .
J: TRBJ1-5
V: TRBV27
DNA: TGTGCCAGCAGTCGTCAACAGGGTAGCAATCAGCCCCAGCATTTT
CDR3: CASSRQQGSNQPQHF

D: .
size: .
J: TRBJ1-2
V: TRBV5-1
DNA: TGCGCCAGCAGCCAGGGTTGGGTCGGCTACACCTTC
CDR3: CASSQGWVGYTF

D: .
size: few
J: TRBJ2-3
V: TRBV5-1
DNA: TGCGCCAGCAGCTTGGGTACCAGAGGCACAGATACGCAGTATTTT
CDR3: CASSLGTRGTDTQYF

D: .
size: .
J: TRBJ2-1
V: TRBV7-9
DNA: TGTGCCAGCAGCTTACTTCTAAGCGTTGAGCAGTTCTTC
CDR3: CASSLLLSVEQFF

D: TRBD2
size: .
J: TRBJ2-1
V: TRBV6-4
DNA: TGTGCCAGCAGTGAGGCGGGGGGGCTCGTTGAGCAGTTCTTC
CDR3: CASSEAGGLVEQFF

D: .
size: .
J: TRBJ1-1
V: TRBV6-1
DNA: TGTGCCAGCAGTTTTACAGGGAGTTTCTACACTGAAGCTTTCTTT
CDR3: CASSFTGSFYTEAFF

D: .
size: few
J: TRBJ2-3
V: TRBV6-6
DNA: TGTGCCAGCAGTGCTGATGGAGATACGCAGTATTTT
CDR3: CASSADGDTQYF

D: .
size: .
J: TRBJ1-1
V: TRBV5-1
DNA: TGCGCCAGCAGCCCCATGGGGACGGGGAACACTGAAGCTTTCTTT
CDR3: CASSPMGTGNTEAFF

D: TRBD2
size: .
J: TRBJ2-1
V: TRBV5-1
DNA: TGCGCCAGCAGCCCGAGCCCCGGGACTAGCGGATACAATGAGCAGTTCTTC
CDR3: CASSPSPGTSGYNEQFF

D: .
size: .
J: TRBJ1-1
V: TRBV6-5
DNA: TGTGCCAGCTCACAGGGAACTGAAGCTTTCTTT
CDR3: CASSQGTEAFF

D: .
size: .
J: TRBJ1-1
V: TRBV2
DNA: TGTGCCAGCAGATTGAACACTGAAGCTTTCTTT
CDR3: CASRLNTEAFF

D: .
size: few
J: TRBJ2-6
V: TRBV5-1
DNA: TGCGCCAGCAGCTTAGGGACTCTGAGCTCTGGGGCCAACGTCCTGACTTTC
CDR3: CASSLGTLSSGANVLTF

D: .
size: .
J: TRBJ1-6
V: TRBV6-6
DNA: TGTGCCAGCAGGTATAATTCACCCCTCCACTTT
CDR3: CASRYNSPLHF

D: TRBD1
size: few
J: TRBJ1-2
V: TRBV2
DNA: TGTGCCAGCAGTGAAGGGAGACAGGGTTACTTC
CDR3: CASSEGRQGYF

D: .
size: .
J: TRBJ1-3
V: TRBV6-5
DNA: TGTGCCAGCAGTCCACAGGGTACTGGAAACACCATATATTTT
CDR3: CASSPQGTGNTIYF

D: .
size: once
J: TRBJ2-5
V: TRBV6-6
DNA: TGTGCCAGCAGTTACTTGGGGCAGGTTCAAGAGACCCAGTACTTC
CDR3: CASSYLGQVQETQYF

D: .
size: once
J: TRBJ1-1
V: TRBV6-4
DNA: TGTGCCAGCAGTGTTAGAAAGGGGGACACTGAAGCTTTCTTT
CDR3: CASSVRKGDTEAFF

D: .
size: .
J: TRBJ2-3
V: TRBV5-1
DNA: TGCGCCAGCAGCTTGGAGGGCGGGGCCCGCACAGATACGCAGTATTTT
CDR3: CASSLEGGARTDTQYF

D: .
size: .
J: TRBJ2-2
V: TRBV19
DNA: TGTGCCAGTAGTGCACCAGGGTACCCCGGGGAGCTGTTTTTT
CDR3: CASSAPGYPGELFF

D: .
size: .
J: TRBJ1-1
V: TRBV7-9
DNA: TGTGCCACAATGTATCCGGGACAGAACACTGAAGCTTTCTTT
CDR3: CATMYPGQNTEAFF

D: .
size: .
J: TRBJ2-5
V: TRBV4-2
DNA: TGTGCCAGCAGCCAGGGTATGGTGACTAGTCGGGAGACCCAGTACTTC
CDR3: CASSQGMVTSRETQYF

D: TRBD2
size: .
J: TRBJ2-3
V: TRBV30
DNA: TGTGCCTGGGGCCCGGGGACTAGCGCAGATACGCAGTATTTT
CDR3: CAWGPGTSADTQYF

D: .
size: .
J: TRBJ1-3
V: TRBV7-9
DNA: TGTGCCAGCAGCTTATTCTCAGGGGAGGACACCATATATTTT
CDR3: CASSLFSGEDTIYF

D: .
size: .
J: TRBJ1-1
V: TRBV9
DNA: TGTGCCAGCGGTGGGAGGGGCACTGAAGCTTTCTTT
CDR3: CASGGRGTEAFF

D: TRBD1
size: .
J: TRBJ1-2
V: TRBV5-1
DNA: TGCGCCAGCAGCTCAGGACAGGGTTGGGACGGCTACACCTTC
CDR3: CASSSGQGWDGYTF

D: TRBD1
size: few
J: TRBJ1-2
V: TRBV7-8
DNA: TGTGCCAGCAGCTTACTTACAGGGGGCCGAGAATATGGCTACACCTTC
CDR3: CASSLLTGGREYGYTF

D: .
size: .
J: TRBJ2-1
V: TRBV18
DNA: TGTGCCAGCTCACCACGGGGGCGGACAGAGAGGACGGAGCAGTTCTTC
CDR3: CASSPRGRTERTEQFF

D: TRBD1
size: .
J: TRBJ2-5
V: TRBV27
DNA: TGTGCCAGCAGCCTGACAGGGGGCTGGGAGACCCAGTACTTC
CDR3: CASSLTGGWETQYF

D: .
size: .
J: TRBJ1-2
V: TRBV6-1
DNA: TGTGCCAGCATCCCCCGAGGTGCCAACTATGGCTACACCTTC
CDR3: CASIPRGANYGYTF

D: .
size: .
J: TRBJ2-3
V: TRBV11-2
DNA: TGTGCCAGCAGCGTAAGGCCCGGAGATACGCAGTATTTT
CDR3: CASSVRPGDTQYF